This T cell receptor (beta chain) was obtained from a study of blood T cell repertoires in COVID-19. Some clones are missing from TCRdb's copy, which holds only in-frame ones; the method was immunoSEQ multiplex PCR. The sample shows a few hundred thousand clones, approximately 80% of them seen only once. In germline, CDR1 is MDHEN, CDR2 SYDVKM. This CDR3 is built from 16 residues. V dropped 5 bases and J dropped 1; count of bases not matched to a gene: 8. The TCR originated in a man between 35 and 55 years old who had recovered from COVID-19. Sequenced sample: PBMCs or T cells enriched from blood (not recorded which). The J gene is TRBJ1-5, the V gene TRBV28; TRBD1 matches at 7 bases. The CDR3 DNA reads TGTGCCAGCAGTCTAATCACGGGACAGAGCAATCAGCCCCAGCATTTT. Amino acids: CASSLITGQSNQPQHF.